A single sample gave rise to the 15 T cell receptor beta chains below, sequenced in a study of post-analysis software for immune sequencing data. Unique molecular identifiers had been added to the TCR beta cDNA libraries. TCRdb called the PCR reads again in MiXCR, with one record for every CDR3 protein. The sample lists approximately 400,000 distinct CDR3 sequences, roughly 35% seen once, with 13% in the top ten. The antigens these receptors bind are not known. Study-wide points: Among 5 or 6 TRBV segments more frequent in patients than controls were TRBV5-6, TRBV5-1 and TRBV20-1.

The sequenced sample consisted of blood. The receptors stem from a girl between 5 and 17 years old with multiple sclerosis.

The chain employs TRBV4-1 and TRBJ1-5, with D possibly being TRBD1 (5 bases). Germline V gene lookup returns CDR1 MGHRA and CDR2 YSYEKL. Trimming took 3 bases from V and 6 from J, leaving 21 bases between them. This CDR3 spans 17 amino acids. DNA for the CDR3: TGCGCCAGCAGCCAGCCCAGAAAGGGATTGGGGCGTCAGCCCCAGCATTTT. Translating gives CASSQPRKGLGRQPQHF.

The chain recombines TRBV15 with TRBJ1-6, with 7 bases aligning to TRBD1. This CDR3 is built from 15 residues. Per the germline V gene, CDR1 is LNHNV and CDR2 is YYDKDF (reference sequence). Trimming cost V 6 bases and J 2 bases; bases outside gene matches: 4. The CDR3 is CATSTGAPYNSPLHF. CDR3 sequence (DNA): TGTGCCACCAGTACAGGGGCCCCCTATAATTCACCCCTCCACTTT.

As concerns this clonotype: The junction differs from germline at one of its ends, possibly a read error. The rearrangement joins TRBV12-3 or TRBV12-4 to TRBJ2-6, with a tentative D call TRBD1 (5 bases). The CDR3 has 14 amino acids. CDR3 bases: TGTGCCAGCAGTTTAAGCTCTGGGGCCAACGTCCGGACTTTC. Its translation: CASSLSSGANVRTF.

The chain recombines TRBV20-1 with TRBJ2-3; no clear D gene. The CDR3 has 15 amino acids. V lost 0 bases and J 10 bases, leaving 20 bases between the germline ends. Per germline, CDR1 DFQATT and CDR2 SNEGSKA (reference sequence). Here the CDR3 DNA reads TGCAGTGCTAGAGAAGCCTACCTAGACTCCGAGGCGCAGTATTTT. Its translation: CSAREAYLDSEAQYF.

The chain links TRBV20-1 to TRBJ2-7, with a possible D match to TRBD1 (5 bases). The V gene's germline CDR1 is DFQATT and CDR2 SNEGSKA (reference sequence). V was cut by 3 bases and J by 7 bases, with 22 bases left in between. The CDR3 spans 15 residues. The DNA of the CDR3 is TGCAGTGCTAGGGACCTACGACAGACCTACGGGGAGCAGTACTTC. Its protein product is CSARDLRQTYGEQYF.

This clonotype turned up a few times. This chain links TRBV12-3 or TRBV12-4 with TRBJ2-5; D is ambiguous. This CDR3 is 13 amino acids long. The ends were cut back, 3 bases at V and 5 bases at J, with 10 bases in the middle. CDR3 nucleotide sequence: TGTGCCAGCAGTTTTGGCCTTTCGGAGACCCAGTACTTC. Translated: CASSFGLSETQYF.

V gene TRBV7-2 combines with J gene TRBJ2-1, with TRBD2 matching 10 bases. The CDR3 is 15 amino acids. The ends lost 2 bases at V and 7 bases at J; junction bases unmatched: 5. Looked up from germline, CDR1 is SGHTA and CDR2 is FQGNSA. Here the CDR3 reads CASSLQRGGKNEQFF. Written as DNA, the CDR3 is TGTGCCAGCAGCTTACAGCGGGGGGGGAAGAATGAGCAGTTCTTC. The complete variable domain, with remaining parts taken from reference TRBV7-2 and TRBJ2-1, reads GAGVSQSPSNKVTEKGKDVELRCDPISGHTALYWYRQSLGQGLEFLIYFQGNSAPDKSGLPSDRFSAERTGGSVSTLTIQRTQQEDSAVYLCASSLQRGGKNEQFFGPGTRLTVL.

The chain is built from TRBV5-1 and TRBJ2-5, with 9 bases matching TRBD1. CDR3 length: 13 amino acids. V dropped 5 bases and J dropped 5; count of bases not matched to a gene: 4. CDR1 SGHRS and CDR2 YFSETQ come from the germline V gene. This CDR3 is CASSGQGWETQYF. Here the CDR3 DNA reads TGCGCCAGCAGTGGACAGGGGTGGGAGACCCAGTACTTC.

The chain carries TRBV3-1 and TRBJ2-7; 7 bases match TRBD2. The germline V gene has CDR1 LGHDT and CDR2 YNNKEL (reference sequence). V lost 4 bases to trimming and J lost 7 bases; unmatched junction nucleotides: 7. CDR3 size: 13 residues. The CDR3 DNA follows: TGTGCCAGCAGCCGGCGGGGGAGGGATGAGCAGTACTTC. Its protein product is CASSRRGRDEQYF.

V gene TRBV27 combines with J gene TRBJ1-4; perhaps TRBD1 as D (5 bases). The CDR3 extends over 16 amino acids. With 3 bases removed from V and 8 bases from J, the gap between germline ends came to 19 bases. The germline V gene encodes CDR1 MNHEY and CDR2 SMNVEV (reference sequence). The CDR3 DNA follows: TGTGCCAGCAGTTTCGGCGGAGGGAGGGGAAGGGAAAAACTGTTTTTT. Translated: CASSFGGGRGREKLFF.

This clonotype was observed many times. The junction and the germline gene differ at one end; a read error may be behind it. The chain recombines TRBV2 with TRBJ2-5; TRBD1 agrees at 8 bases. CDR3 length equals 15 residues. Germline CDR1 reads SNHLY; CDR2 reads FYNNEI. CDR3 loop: CASSSGQGRQETQYF. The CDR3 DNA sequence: TGCGCCAGCAGCTCCGGACAGGGTCGCCAAGAGACCCAGTACTTC.

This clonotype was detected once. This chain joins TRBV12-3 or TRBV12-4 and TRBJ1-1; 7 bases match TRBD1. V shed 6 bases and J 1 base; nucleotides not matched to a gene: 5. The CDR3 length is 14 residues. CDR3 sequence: CASRWTGGNTEAFF. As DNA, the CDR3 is TGTGCCAGCAGATGGACAGGAGGGAACACTGAAGCTTTCTTT.

CDR3 nucleotides: TGCAGTGCGCCCCCTAGCGGGCTCTACGAGCAGTACTTC. The encoded protein is CSAPPSGLYEQYF. This chain connects TRBV20-1 to TRBJ2-7; the match to TRBD2 covers 8 bases. The CDR3 contains 13 residues. Germline V gene data show CDR1 as DFQATT and CDR2 as SNEGSKA (reference sequence). Trimming removed 6 bases from V and 3 bases from J; junction bases left unmatched: 7.

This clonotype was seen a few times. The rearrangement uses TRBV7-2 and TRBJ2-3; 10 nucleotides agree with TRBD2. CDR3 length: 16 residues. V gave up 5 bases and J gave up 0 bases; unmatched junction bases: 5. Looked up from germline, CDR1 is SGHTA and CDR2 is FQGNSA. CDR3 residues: CASSLGLAASTDTQYF. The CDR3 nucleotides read TGTGCCAGCAGCCTCGGACTAGCGGCTAGCACAGATACGCAGTATTTT.

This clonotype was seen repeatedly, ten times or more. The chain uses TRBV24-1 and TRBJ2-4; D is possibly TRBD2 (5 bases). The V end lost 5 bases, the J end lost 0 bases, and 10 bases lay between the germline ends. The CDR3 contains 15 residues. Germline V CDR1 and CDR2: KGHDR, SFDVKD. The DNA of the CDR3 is TGTGCCACCAGTGGGGCCGGACTAGCCAAAAACATTCAGTACTTC. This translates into CATSGAGLAKNIQYF.